These T cell receptor beta chains were read from a single sample in a study of T cell repertoires and Cas9 in healthy adults. Sequenced by immunoSEQ multiplex PCR; TCRdb stores in-frame clones only, minus some. The sample yields fewer than 25,000 clones, roughly nine tenths seen once. The sequenced material came from CD4+ effector T cells (CD127+, CD25-, CD137-, CD154-) from PBMCs; culture status not recorded. The receptors were gathered from a human donor in good health. Each CDR3 is given with its conserved first and last residue. A D gene is named only where the DNA matches it firmly. Part of the rows lack a size; the others show once, few, many or a class for expanded clones.

J | V | D | size | DNA | CDR3
TRBJ1-2 | TRBV7-9 | TRBD1 | . | TGTGCCAGCAGCCTCTGGACAGGCGCAAGCTCGGGTGGCTACACCTTC | CASSLWTGASSGGYTF
TRBJ2-2 | TRBV7-6 | . | . | TGTGCCAGCAGCTTAGTTGCCACCGGGGAGCTGTTTTTT | CASSLVATGELFF
TRBJ2-2 | TRBV28 | TRBD1 | . | TGTGCCGACCGGGACAGGGTTACCGGGGAGCTGTTTTTT | CADRDRVTGELFF
TRBJ1-5 | TRBV4-1 | . | . | TGCGCCAGCAGCCAAGTTGGGCAGGGGACTCAGCCCCAGCATTTT | CASSQVGQGTQPQHF
TRBJ2-1 | TRBV19 | TRBD1 | . | TGTGCCAGTAGGACAGGGGGGGACAATGAGCAGTTCTTC | CASRTGGDNEQFF
TRBJ2-3 | TRBV11-2 | . | . | TGTGCCAGCAGCTTAGAAGGCGGGACAGATACGCAGTATTTT | CASSLEGGTDTQYF
TRBJ1-2 | TRBV10-3 | . | . | TGTGCCATCAGTGACGGGACACACTATGGCTACACCTTC | CAISDGTHYGYTF
TRBJ1-5 | TRBV6-6 | . | . | TGTGCCAGCAGTTTAATCAATCAGCCCCAGCATTTT | CASSLINQPQHF
TRBJ2-7 | TRBV27 | TRBD1 | . | TGTGCCAGCAGTCCAACGACAGGGGGAAGTCGGCAGTACTTC | CASSPTTGGSRQYF
TRBJ1-6 | TRBV29-1 | TRBD1 | . | TGCAGCGTCGGGGACAGGGAAAATTCACCCCTCCACTTT | CSVGDRENSPLHF
TRBJ1-3 | TRBV9 | TRBD1 | . | TGTGCCAGCAGCCCGAGGACAGGGGTCTCTGGAAACACCATATATTTT | CASSPRTGVSGNTIYF
TRBJ2-5 | TRBV14 | . | . | TGTGCCAGCAGCCACAGGACCTCCTCTCAAGAGACCCAGTACTTC | CASSHRTSSQETQYF
TRBJ1-1 | TRBV20-1 | TRBD1 | once | TGCAGTGCTACACAGGGGAATGAAGCTTTCTTT | CSATQGNEAFF
TRBJ2-3 | TRBV21-1 | . | . | TGTGCCAGCAGCGGTCCTCCGTCCGGGACTAAGGGGGCAGATACGCAGTATTTT | CASSGPPSGTKGADTQYF
TRBJ2-1 | TRBV5-5 | . | . | TGTGCCAGCAGCCCCTTGTTGGGAACCTACAATGAGCAGTTCTTC | CASSPLLGTYNEQFF
TRBJ2-7 | TRBV25-1 | . | once | TGTGCCAGCAGTGAGACAGGTCCCCACGAGCAGTACTTC | CASSETGPHEQYF
TRBJ1-1 | TRBV28 | . | . | TGTGCCAGCAGGACACAGTGGGGGATGAACACTGAAGCTTTCTTT | CASRTQWGMNTEAFF
TRBJ2-2 | TRBV5-6 | TRBD1 | . | TGTGCCAGCAGCCGGGACAGGGGGGCCGGGGAGCTGTTTTTT | CASSRDRGAGELFF
TRBJ2-5 | TRBV5-1 | TRBD2 | . | TGCGCCAGCAGCTTGAGGCCCCGGACTAGCGGGGCACAAGAGACCCAGTACTTC | CASSLRPRTSGAQETQYF
TRBJ2-2 | TRBV6-5 | TRBD2 | . | TGTGCCAGTCCGGGGGGGATGGCGGGGACCGGGGAGCTGTTTTTT | CASPGGMAGTGELFF
TRBJ1-2 | TRBV7-2 | . | few | TGTGCCAGCAGCTTAGCGAGGCGATCGTCCTATGGCTACACCTTC | CASSLARRSSYGYTF
TRBJ1-1 | TRBV11-2 | TRBD1 | once | TGTGCCAGCAGCTTAGGAAGGGGGCGGTACACTGAAGCTTTCTTT | CASSLGRGRYTEAFF
TRBJ2-1 | TRBV7-9 | . | . | TGTGCCAGCAGCTCCAATTATGGGGTGACAGCTTCAACCTACAATGAGCAGTTCTTC | CASSSNYGVTASTYNEQFF